This TCR beta chain stems from a study of shared clonotypes between healthy human individuals (TCRdb year 2020). The study in broad terms: A few men and a couple of women, aged 18 to 49 years, made up the cohort. For each donor, CD4 naive and CD4 memory were each run on three plates, CD8 naive on two plates, and CD8 memory on one plate. The study deeply sequenced blood TCR repertoires of about five healthy adults to estimate repertoire size and the extent of clonotype sharing between individuals. Different laboratories and diverse techniques were used to prepare libraries and sequence TCR repertoires, to increase sequencing depth and limit assay-specific biases. Per donor, leukapheresis produced somewhere between about 0.9 and 9.5 billion PBMCs.

The germline V gene gives CDR1 as SGHTA and CDR2 as FQGNSA. The CDR3 goes from the cysteine to the phenylalanine over 13 residues. Left in the record is the CDR3 DNA by itself, 39 bases read in frame from the first base. V loses 4 bases, J loses 7 bases, and the germline ends lie 13 bases apart. Healthy HIV-negative adults with no recently reported acute infections or vaccinations were included as donors. Every donor was a Caucasian adult residing in Nashville, Tennessee, USA. CD4+ T cells were enriched by magnetic negative selection; naive cells were then positively selected on CD45RA, and the negative fraction formed the memory subset. Blood was obtained by leukapheresis, after which PBMCs were separated by Ficoll-Histopaque density gradient centrifugation and cryopreserved in liquid nitrogen vapor phase. Purity and quantity of every magnetically sorted T cell population were checked by analytical flow cytometry. From each sorted fraction, genomic DNA was isolated and quantified by UV absorbance on a Nanodrop 2000c.

Using the deep immunoSEQ assay, TCR CDR3 regions were amplified from genomic DNA by multiplex PCR. For each cell subset, the extracted genomic DNA was distributed evenly across all wells of several immunoSEQ 96-well plates, and each plate served as one replicate. For sorted subsets, each replicate PCR was loaded with 200 ng genomic DNA, equivalent to 25,000 to 35,000 T cell genomes. Purified libraries were measured with a Qubit 3.0 fluorometer, size-checked on a Bioanalyzer 2100, and measured again with the KAPA Library Quantification kit. Every immunoSEQ 96-well plate was sequenced on a dedicated single-read 150-cycle Illumina NextSeq 550 flow cell. Processing in the source paper ran as follows. Because the immunoSEQ output included only junctional sequences and no quality scores, the filtering could not be the same as the filtering used for full-length reads. To assign V/J genes and CDR3, sequences were annotated against IMGT germline references using PyIR, a Python wrapper for IgBLAST v1.9. Reads with weak V/J assignments (E-value above 1e-6), missing CDR3, stop codons, out-of-frame junctions, or ambiguous translated residues were removed. V3J clonotypes were defined by identical inferred V gene, J gene, and CDR3 amino acid sequence. To compute the percentage overlap between repertoires, the number of shared unique clonotypes was divided by the size of the smaller repertoire. RTK rarefaction, the Chao1 estimator, and Recon v2.1 estimates of unobserved clonotypes were used to assess repertoire richness. For all TCRbeta clonotypes obtained by the gDNA method from several donors, generation probabilities were computed with OLGA. Not all clones reach the TCRdb copy of this immuneACCESS table, which keeps in-frame sequences only. Checked studies attribute under half of the gap to unresolved V genes and leave the rest unexplained. For V, J and clone size, that table is used; D and trimming come from the DNA. The sample has roughly 1,500,000 clones on record, approximately 98.5% of them singletons. Approximately 0.4% of the sample belongs to the ten largest clones.

What the study reported, not specific to this receptor: The genetic and exposure-history diversity represented was limited by the small number of donors. Incomplete sequencing was indicated by rarefaction of sorted-subset datasets, despite the large sequencing depth. Naive subsets generally had larger estimated clonotype richness than memory subsets did. Sampling was limited to blood, and TCR repertoires in tissue likely differ from TCR repertoires in blood. Based on pairwise subsampling, the degree of clonotype sharing among donors was expected to be affected by sequencing depth. Across four donors, roughly 5.4% of naive CD4, roughly 3.5% of naive CD8, 2% to 2.5% of memory CD4, and roughly 0.41% of memory CD8 clonotypes were shared. Compared with non-shared clonotypes, the clonotypes found in all four sorted-subset donors had higher generation probabilities.

Worth noting for this clone: Its antigen remains undetermined. Per-base quality was not reported, and no clone a single base away is much larger than it.

The sequence is built from TRBV7-2 and TRBJ1-2; no D gene is confidently identified. The specimen was naive CD4+ T cells sorted from blood. The cell subset or site label here, explained by the study, means: CD45RA+ positively selected. This clonotype was obtained from a young man in good health. CDR3 region: CASSSTWVGGYTF. The DNA reads TGTGCCAGCAGCTCGACGTGGGTCGGTGGCTACACCTTC.